A single sample gave rise to the 14 T cell receptor beta chains below, sequenced in a study of Graves' ophthalmopathy and Graves' hyperthyroidism. RNA transcripts yielded amplified TCR beta CDR3 regions. HTBI-primed RT-PCR formed the first round, and a multiplex PCR formed the second. TCRdb reprocessed the multiplex PCR reads with MiXCR, giving one entry per CDR3 protein. The sample includes 500,000 to 700,000 distinct CDR3 sequences, under 45% of them seen just once. Sequences were obtained from peripheral blood or thyroid tissue (not recorded which). The receptors were gathered from an adult man with Graves' hyperthyroidism.

The chain recombines TRBV4-1 with TRBJ2-5; a weak D match, TRBD1 (5 bases). Germline V gives CDR1 MGHRA, CDR2 YSYEKL. This CDR3 has 15 residues. The V end lost 0 bases, the J end lost 4 bases, and 12 bases lay between the germline ends. CDR3 sequence: CASSQEVAQGETQYF. The CDR3 nucleotides are TGCGCCAGCAGCCAAGAGGTGGCCCAGGGAGAGACCCAGTACTTC.

The chain has TRBV10-3 and TRBJ2-1; D is ambiguous. V lost 3 bases and J lost 4, with 13 bases in between. CDR3 length: 15 residues. Germline-derived CDR1 and CDR2 are ENHRY and SYGVKD. The CDR3 bases are TGTGCCATCAGTGAACAGCTGGGTGTTTACAATGAGCAGTTCTTC. It encodes CAISEQLGVYNEQFF.

The sample holds a few counts of this clonotype. CDR3 sequence (DNA): TGTGCCAGCAGTTATCCTGAACGGGGGAACTATGGCTACACCTTC. Translating gives CASSYPERGNYGYTF. This chain connects TRBV28 to TRBJ1-2, with TRBD1 as a possible D gene (5 bases). This CDR3 is 15 amino acids long. The germline gives CDR1 MDHEN, CDR2 SYDVKM. Deletions cut 4 bases from V and 2 bases from J, with 14 bases between.

J is TRBJ2-5 and V is TRBV10-2; TRBD1 is a possible D gene (5 bases). The V and J ends lost 3 bases and 4 bases respectively, with 12 bases between them. In germline, CDR1 is WSHSY, CDR2 SAAADI. The CDR3 runs 14 residues. CDR3 coding DNA: TGCGCCAGCAGTGAAGCAGGGCCCGGAGAGACCCAGTACTTC. This sequence encodes CASSEAGPGETQYF.

This clonotype has a handful of counts. CDR3 loop: CASSAGQPDGYTF. The CDR3 nucleotides are TGTGCCAGCAGCGCGGGACAGCCGGATGGCTACACCTTC. The genes are TRBV5-4 and TRBJ1-2; 7 bases line up with TRBD1. After removal of 4 bases from V and 6 bases from J, the junction contained 6 bases not matched to a gene. Germline V lookup: CDR1 SGHNT, CDR2 YYREEE (reference sequence). This CDR3 has 13 amino acids.

This clonotype came up many times. J is TRBJ1-1 and V is TRBV7-9, with a tentative D call TRBD1 (5 bases). The germline CDR1 and CDR2 sequences are SEHNR and FQNEAQ (reference sequence). Trimming pared 4 bases from V and 4 bases from J, leaving 10 bases between. This CDR3 contains 13 residues. The CDR3 sequence is CASSSGWTTEAFF. The CDR3 coding sequence is TGTGCCAGCAGCTCAGGGTGGACCACTGAAGCTTTCTTT. Filled out from reference TRBV7-9 and TRBJ1-1, the complete variable domain reads DTGVSQNPRHKITKRGQNVTFRCDPISEHNRLYWYRQTLGQGPEFLTYFQNEAQLEKSRLLSDRFSAERPKGSFSTLEIQRTEQGDSAMYLCASSSGWTTEAFFGQGTRLTVV.

The table lists this clonotype with a few counts. A much more abundant neighbour one base away suggests this may be a read error. This is likely a read error, given that the CDR3 carries no conserved phenylalanine or tryptophan at its end. V is TRBV15 and J is TRBJ2-7; 11 positions agree with TRBD2. CDR3 size: 13 residues. Germline V gene sequence: CDR1 LNHNV, CDR2 YYDKDF (reference sequence). The trim removed 11 bases at V and 2 bases at J, leaving 5 bases unmatched. CDR3 sequence: CAVKTSGAYEQYL. CDR3 DNA sequence: TGTGCCGTCAAGACTAGCGGGGCCTACGAGCAGTACCTC.

This clonotype was observed at least ten times. The chain joins TRBV2 to TRBJ2-5, with 8 bases identical to TRBD2. The CDR3 consists of 15 residues. Germline V CDR1 and CDR2: SNHLY, FYNNEI. V shed 1 base and J 1 base; nucleotides not matched to a gene: 2. The CDR3 reads CASSEDGGVQETQYF. Here the CDR3 DNA reads TGTGCCAGCAGTGAAGACGGGGGGGTCCAAGAGACCCAGTACTTC.

As to this clonotype: A read error may explain this, as a much larger clone is one base away. The chain has TRBV19 and TRBJ1-4; 8 bases align to TRBD1. V dropped 5 bases and J dropped 7; count of bases not matched to a gene: 9. Germline V CDR1 and CDR2: LNHDA, SQIVND (reference sequence). The CDR3 contains 15 residues. The CDR3 region has the DNA TGTGCCAGTAGTTTGGACAGGGAGCGGGGTGAAAAACTGTTTTTT. This codes for CASSLDRERGEKLFF.

The genes are TRBV25-1 and TRBJ1-5; a possible D gene is TRBD1 (5 bases). This CDR3 has 16 residues. The V end lost 5 bases, the J end lost 2 bases, and 16 bases lay between the germline ends. Germline V gene lookup returns CDR1 MGHDK and CDR2 SYGVNS. DNA of the CDR3: TGTGCCAGCAGTCCCGCGGGGGGTTTTGGCAATCAGCCCCAGCATTTT. It is translated as CASSPAGGFGNQPQHF.

Concerning this clonotype itself: At one end the junction does not follow the germline gene, possibly because of a read error. The rearrangement joins TRBV5-4 to TRBJ1-1, with D perhaps matching TRBD1 (6 bases). Germline loops: CDR1 SGHNT, CDR2 YYREEE (reference sequence). The CDR3 consists of 12 residues. The CDR3 DNA reads TGTGCCAGCAGAGACGGGGGCACTGAAGCTTTATTT. This encodes CASRDGGTEALF.

This clonotype was picked up a small number of times. The chain couples TRBV29-1 to TRBJ2-7; TRBD1 matches 8 bases. The germline CDR1 and CDR2 sequences are SQVTM and ANQGSEA. Losses at the gene ends were 8 bases for V and 4 bases for J; bases not matched to a gene: 7. The CDR3 runs to 12 residues. The CDR3 DNA reads as TGCAGCTTATTTACAGGGGGTTACGAGCAGTACTTC. It codes for CSLFTGGYEQYF.

The V and J genes are TRBV2 and TRBJ1-1, with TRBD1 matching 8 bases. The CDR3 is made up of 15 amino acids. V was clipped by 6 bases and J by 6 bases; unmatched bases: 12. Germline lookup yields CDR1 SNHLY and CDR2 FYNNEI. The CDR3 reads CASSTRQGRVAEAFF. The CDR3 nucleotides are TGTGCCAGCAGCACCCGACAGGGGCGAGTGGCTGAAGCTTTCTTT.

Regarding this clonotype: A much larger clone differs from this one at a single base, so this may be a read error. This sequence joins TRBV10-2 and TRBJ1-1; 7 nucleotides agree with TRBD1. This CDR3 region has 15 residues. The germline CDR1 and CDR2 sequences are WSHSY and SAAADI. The CDR3 spells CASRVPTGTKTEAFF. DNA for the CDR3: TGTGCCAGCAGAGTCCCGACAGGGACGAAAACTGAAGCTTTCTTT.